This T cell receptor beta chain was sequenced for a study of blood T cell repertoires in COVID-19 (dated by TCRdb to 2018 to 2021). Looking at the study overall: Collaborator samples came from the United States, Italy and Spain and covered acute and convalescent phases of COVID-19. The prospective study material was composed of cDNA or gDNA derived from T cells, B-cell-depleted T cells, or PBMCs. The dataset comprised deeply sampled blood TCRbeta repertoires from subjects exposed to, actively infected with, or recovered from COVID-19. The repertoires were released in a freely available public database intended as a resource for research on the immune response to SARS-CoV-2. Samples were obtained from the ongoing ImmuneRACE study (first 160 participants) and from about 1,300 subjects provided by 6 global collaborators. Sample metadata almost always included a de-identified subject ID, COVID-19 status, age in years and sex. Where available, HLA class I and class II types were taken from metadata supplied by the sample provider and were not determined by assay-based typing.

What the work shows at the level of the full study, not this receptor alone: The amount of clinical and demographic metadata varied by source and participant and was provided uncurated.

In the case of this clone: The clone's antigen remains unknown. One base away there is no much larger clone; base qualities are not given.

Trimming removed 10 bases from V and 8 bases from J, leaving 17 bases between the germline ends. The germline V gene (reference sequence) gives CDR1 as MNHEY and CDR2 as SMNVEV. The CDR3, from cysteine to phenylalanine, totals 12 residues. Only the CDR3 part of the read is kept: 36 bases, read in frame from the first base. Enrolling through a virtual design, the prospective study's participants ranged in age from roughly 18 to 90 years and lived across roughly 23 United States geographic areas. In the prospective study, participants were assigned to cohorts based on the clinical history participants reported in a screening survey and a study questionnaire. For ImmuneRACE Cohort 3, a participant was defined as recovered based on two consecutive negative NP/OP PCR tests, clearance by a healthcare professional, or resolution of symptoms. In the prospective study, whole blood, serum and a nasopharyngeal or oropharyngeal swab were collected from each participant by mobile phlebotomists. Participants in the prospective study had the option to provide additional blood draws and questionnaires over a roughly two-month period. Before DNA extraction, prospective study blood samples were shipped either frozen or at room temperature.

The immunoSEQ Assay, a bias-controlled multiplex PCR, was used to amplify TCRbeta CDR3 regions from genomic DNA. Under the source paper's analysis protocol: Nucleated cell counts per sample were estimated from amplification of reference gene primers within the assay. To quantify the absolute abundance of each unique TCRbeta CDR3 rearrangement, sequence reads were collapsed and filtered. Productive Simpson clonality was computed per sample as the square root of Simpson's diversity index over productive rearrangements. TCRdb carries this immuneACCESS record with in-frame sequences only. Its versions omit some clonotypes, under half of them owing to an unresolved V gene in the studies checked, with the rest unexplained. The V and J calls and clone size were taken over from that table, and D and trimming were inferred from the DNA. This sample has just over 300,000 clones in its table, and 80% to 90% of those were observed once. Less than 2.5% of the sample is held by the ten biggest clonotypes.

The V and J genes are TRBV27 and TRBJ1-2; the D gene is unclear. Material for sequencing was PBMCs or T cells enriched from blood (not recorded which). This receptor was identified in a young man who had recovered from COVID-19. The DNA reads as follows: TGTGCCAATTTTCAGGCATCTTGCGGCTACACCTTC. Its translation is CANFQASCGYTF.